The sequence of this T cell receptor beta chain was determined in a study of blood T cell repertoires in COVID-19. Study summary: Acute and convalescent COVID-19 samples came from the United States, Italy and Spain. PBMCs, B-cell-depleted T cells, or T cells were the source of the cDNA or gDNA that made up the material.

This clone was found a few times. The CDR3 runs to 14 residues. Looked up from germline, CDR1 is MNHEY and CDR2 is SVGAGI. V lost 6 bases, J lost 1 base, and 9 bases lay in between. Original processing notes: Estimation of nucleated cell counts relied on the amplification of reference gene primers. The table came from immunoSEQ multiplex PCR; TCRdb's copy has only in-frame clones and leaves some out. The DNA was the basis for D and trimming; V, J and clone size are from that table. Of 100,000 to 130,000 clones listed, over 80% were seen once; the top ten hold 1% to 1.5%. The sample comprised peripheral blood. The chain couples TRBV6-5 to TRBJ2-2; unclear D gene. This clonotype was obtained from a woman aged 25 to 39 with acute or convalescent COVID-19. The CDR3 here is CASRIPGNTGELFF. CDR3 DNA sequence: TGTGCCAGCAGAATACCAGGGAACACCGGGGAGCTGTTTTTT.